What follows is one T cell receptor beta chain and its context. This clone showed up just once. The antigen it binds to is not known. Base qualities are not recorded, but no much larger clone differs from it by a single base. V is clipped by 0 bases and J by 8 bases, and the sequence between their germline boundaries is 9 bases long. The germline V gene yields SGDLS for CDR1 and YYNGEE for CDR2. Taken from cysteine to phenylalanine, the CDR3 has 13 residues. The retained sequence is limited to the CDR3, 39 bases, with the frame set at the first base. TCR beta CDR3 regions were amplified from genomic DNA with the immunoSEQ assay, a bias-controlled multiplex PCR using V- and J-specific primers. In a second PCR step, the CDR3 amplicons were tagged with a proprietary barcode plus Illumina adapter sequences. An Illumina MiSeq instrument was used to sequence the CDR3 libraries. As for the authors' bioinformatics: immunoSEQ Analyzer 3.0 was used for export and quality control, with R Bioconductor and Immunarch used for downstream analyses. Only productive rearrangements in the normalized downsampled data set went into calculating the repertoire metrics. Clonotypes larger than 5 templates in the normalized cohort were defined as pathologically expanded. The Inverse Simpson Index was used to measure repertoire diversity. CMV-specificity analyses were carried out on the non-normalized data set to capture all clonotypes. TCRdb re-hosts the immuneACCESS table, in-frame sequences only. Its copies lack some clones; in the studies checked, an unresolved V gene accounts for under half of them, and the cause for the rest is not known. The DNA was the basis for D and trimming; V, J and clone size are from that table. The table for this sample lists approximately 27,000 clones; under 95% of them were counted only once. The ten largest clonotypes hold about 2.2% of the sample.

The data are from a study of T cell clonotyping in hematopoietic cell transplantation (dated by TCRdb to the early 2020s). The study in broad terms: Recipient samples taken before transplant were collected after cytoreduction. In the study, some 140 blood samples were gathered from 35 consecutive transplant recipients and their related donors. Patient recruitment ran from late 2015 to early 2017, and follow-up continued until late 2020 or death. Here is what the overall study found, with its caveats: A decrease in recipient TCR diversity was observed after transplant, and a progressive increase in pathologically expanded clonotypes was seen from day 30 to day 180. Donor and pretransplant recipient Inverse Simpson Index values predicted broader posttransplant TCR repertoire diversity. The sample size was limited and the cells went unsorted, which meant the CD4 and CD8 repertoire contributions could not be told apart. Recipient repertoires showed only a small fraction of overlap with donor repertoires, and over 95% appeared de novo at the given depth.

Interpreted using the paper, the time point label stands for: recipient sample about 28 days before transplant, after cytoreduction. Blood from recipients was drawn roughly 28 days before transplant, then again at days 30, 100 and 180 after transplant. Nuclei Lysis Solution was used to extract genomic DNA from fresh or cryopreserved unfractionated peripheral blood mononuclear cells. The chain joins TRBV9 to TRBJ2-1; TRBD1 might be the D gene, on 6 matching bases. This sample comprised peripheral blood mononuclear cells, obtained before stem cell transplant. The source is a man aged 50 to 60 with acute myeloid leukemia. Some clones in this sample may be carry-over from other donors' samples. The CDR3 reads as follows: CASSVGRGDEQFF. The DNA sequence reads TGTGCCAGCAGCGTAGGCAGGGGCGATGAGCAGTTCTTC.